This T cell receptor beta chain was profiled in a study of T cells expressing NK-cell markers. About the research overall: Each TCR beta repertoire originated in sorted T cells that were CD3+CD56+NKG2C+, CD3+CD56+NKG2C- or CD3+CD56-NKG2C+. Points from the study as a whole: Dominant NKG2C+ clonotypes were found to form roughly 1.0-7.5% of CD8+ T cells in roughly 6 donors.

On this clonotype: Antigen: not known.

Germline V gene lookup returns CDR1 MDHEN and CDR2 SYDVKM. This CDR3 contains 14 residues. In generating TCR beta cDNA, 5'RACE template switching with UMIs was used. TCRdb re-called the 5' RACE reads; one entry per CDR3 protein, DNA not given. This sample contains some 600,000 distinct CDR3 sequences. The sequenced material came from blood T cells: a sorted CD56 or NKG2C T cell subset, CD4+ or CD8+ T cells, or bulk PBMC T cells (not recorded which). This clonotype was sampled from a man aged 18 to 30 in good health. The chain couples TRBV28 to TRBJ2-7; TCRdb gives TRBD1 as the D gene, but with no DNA this cannot be confirmed. The CDR3 here is CASEGGTEIYEQYF. Combining the CDR3 with reference TRBV28 and TRBJ2-7 gives the whole variable domain DVKVTQSSRYLVKRTGEKVFLECVQDMDHENMFWYRQDPGLGLRLIYFSYDVKMKEKGDIPEGYSVSREKKERFSLILESASTNQTSMYLCASEGGTEIYEQYFGPGTRLTVT.